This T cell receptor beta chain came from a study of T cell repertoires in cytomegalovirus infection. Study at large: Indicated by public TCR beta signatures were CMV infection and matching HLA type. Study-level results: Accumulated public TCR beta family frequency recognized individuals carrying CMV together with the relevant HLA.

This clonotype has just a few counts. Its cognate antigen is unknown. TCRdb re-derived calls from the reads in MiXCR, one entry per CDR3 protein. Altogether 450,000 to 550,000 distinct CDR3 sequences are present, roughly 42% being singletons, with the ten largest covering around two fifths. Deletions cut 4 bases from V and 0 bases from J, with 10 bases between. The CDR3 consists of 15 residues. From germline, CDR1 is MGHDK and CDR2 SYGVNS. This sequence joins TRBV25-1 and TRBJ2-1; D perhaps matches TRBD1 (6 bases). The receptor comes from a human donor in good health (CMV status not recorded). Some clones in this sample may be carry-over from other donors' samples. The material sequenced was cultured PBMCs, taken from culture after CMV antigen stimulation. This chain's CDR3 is CASSGAGASYNEQFF. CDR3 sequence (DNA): TGTGCCAGCAGTGGTGCAGGGGCCTCCTACAATGAGCAGTTCTTC.